The 7 T cell receptor beta chains listed next were all sequenced from one sample in a study of blood T cells in healthy people across ages (dated by TCRdb to 2015 to 2017). Preparation of the library involved 5' RACE. The data were produced on an Illumina HiSeq 2500. The second PCR ran for about 7 to 11 cycles and used a J-beta primer mix along with a sample-barcoded 5' primer. The public reads were run again by TCRdb, first through fastp at Q25 and then through MiXCR, and only productive beta chains were kept. For every CDR3 protein sequence, its rows merge into one entry that carries the most common genes and DNA. Present in this sample are about 760,000 distinct CDR3 sequences, 20% to 30% of which were seen just once. Of the sample, roughly 9% falls within the top ten clones. These data are also associated with another study on T cells of mothers and their children.

The sample comprised blood. The receptors derive from a boy aged 10-17 years in good health.

This clonotype was seen only a few times. The chain joins TRBV12-3 or TRBV12-4 to TRBJ2-5; D possibly corresponds to TRBD2 (5 bases). CDR3 length equals 14 residues. Trimming took off 6 bases at V and 1 base at J, with 12 bases between the two ends. The CDR3 sequence is CASSLTGIQETQYF. CDR3 sequence (DNA): TGTGCCAGCAGCCTAACGGGAATCCAAGAGACCCAGTACTTC.

The rearrangement joins TRBV7-9 to TRBJ2-5; D possibly corresponds to TRBD1 (5 bases). V lost 1 base and J 2 bases, leaving 11 bases between the germline ends. Germline V gene data show CDR1 as SEHNR and CDR2 as FQNEAQ (reference sequence). This CDR3 has 15 residues. CDR3 DNA: TGTGCCAGCAGCTTAGTAGGGGTGAGGCAAGAGACCCAGTACTTC. Residues: CASSLVGVRQETQYF.

The chain uses TRBV20-1 and TRBJ2-7; 8 bases are a match to TRBD1. The junction had 7 bases not matched to a gene; V was cut back by 1 base and J by 5 bases. The CDR3 totals 14 residues. Per germline, CDR1 DFQATT and CDR2 SNEGSKA (reference sequence). The CDR3 DNA reads TGCAGTGCTAGAGGGACAGGGAACGTAGACGAGCAGTACTTC. Its protein product is CSARGTGNVDEQYF.

This clonotype was seen a handful of times. This sequence joins TRBV7-9 and TRBJ1-5; tentative D call: TRBD1 (5 bases). CDR1 is SEHNR and CDR2 is FQNEAQ in the germline V gene (reference sequence). The CDR3 has 16 amino acids. The ends were cut back, 1 base at V and 5 bases at J, with 15 bases in the middle. The CDR3 bases are TGTGCCAGCAGCTTAGGACGGCAGGGTCAGGATCAGCCCCAGCATTTT. Amino acid sequence: CASSLGRQGQDQPQHF.

This clonotype was picked up a small number of times. The chain recombines TRBV6-1 with TRBJ2-3; 8 nucleotides match TRBD1. Trimming cost V 8 bases and J 1 base; bases outside gene matches: 8. Germline V lookup: CDR1 MNHNS, CDR2 SASEGT. This CDR3 has 15 residues. The CDR3 nucleotides read TGTGCCAGCCAGACGCCGGGACAGGGCACAGATACGCAGTATTTT. It translates to CASQTPGQGTDTQYF.

This clonotype was observed a few times. One end of the junction varies from germline; a read error may be responsible. This chain connects TRBV12-5 to TRBJ1-1; unclear D gene. The germline V gene encodes CDR1 LGHNT and CDR2 FRNRAP. The CDR3 contains 13 residues. The CDR3 spells CASAGFGNTEAFF. The CDR3 DNA is TGTGCTAGTGCCGGATTCGGGAACACTGAAGCCTTCTTT. The full variable domain, in which reference TRBV12-5 and TRBJ1-1 provide the parts outside the CDR3, is DARVTQTPRHKVTEMGQEVTMRCQPILGHNTVFWYRQTMMQGLELLAYFRNRAPLDDSGMPKDRFSAEMPDATLATLKIQPSEPRDSAVYFCASAGFGNTEAFFGQGTRLTVV.

The V gene is TRBV5-1, the J gene TRBJ1-4; 8 positions match TRBD1. The CDR3 length is 19 residues. Trimming cost V 0 bases and J 2 bases; bases outside gene matches: 12. Germline CDR1 is SGHRS and CDR2 is YFSETQ. CDR3 in DNA: TGCGCCAGCAGCTTGGGAGGTTCAGGGGGCATCGGGACTAATGAAAAACTGTTTTTT. Protein product: CASSLGGSGGIGTNEKLFF.